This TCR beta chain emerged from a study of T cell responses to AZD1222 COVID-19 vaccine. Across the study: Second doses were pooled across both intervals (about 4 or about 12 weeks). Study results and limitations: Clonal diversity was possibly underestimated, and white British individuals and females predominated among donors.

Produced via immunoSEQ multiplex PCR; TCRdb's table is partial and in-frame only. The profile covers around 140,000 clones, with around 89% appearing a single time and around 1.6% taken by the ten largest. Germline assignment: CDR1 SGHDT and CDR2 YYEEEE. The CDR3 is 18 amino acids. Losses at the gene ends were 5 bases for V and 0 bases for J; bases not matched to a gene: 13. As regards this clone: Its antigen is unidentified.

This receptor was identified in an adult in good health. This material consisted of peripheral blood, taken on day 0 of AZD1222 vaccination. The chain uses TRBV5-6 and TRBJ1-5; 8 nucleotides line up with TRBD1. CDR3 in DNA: TGTGCCAGCAGTCAGACCCGGACAGGGATCGGTAGCAATCAGCCCCAGCATTTT. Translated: CASSQTRTGIGSNQPQHF.